This TCR beta chain was obtained from a study of T cell responses to AZD1222 COVID-19 vaccine. Broader study findings: Just 5 or 6 AZD1222 recipients tested seropositive at baseline. Clonal diversity was possibly underestimated, and the donors were mostly white British, with more females. After the peak T cell response, and only then, were repertoires sampled.

The V and J ends lost 4 bases and 2 bases, in that order; junction bases with no gene match: 1. The CDR3 covers 13 residues. Germline V gives CDR1 SQVTM, CDR2 ANQGSEA. Both about-4-week and about-12-week second-dose recipients were combined. TCRdb's table, derived via immunoSEQ multiplex PCR, lists solely in-frame clones and lacks some. The sample lists tens of thousands of clones; roughly 90% were seen once. With regard to this clone: Its target is unknown.

The chain has TRBV29-1 and TRBJ1-4, with 7 bases that match TRBD1. The source material was peripheral blood, sampled 28 days after the second AZD1222 dose. The TCR originated in an adult who received the AZD1222 COVID-19 vaccine. The CDR3 sequence is CSVGRGTNEKLFF. The DNA of the CDR3 is TGCAGCGTTGGCAGGGGGACTAATGAAAAACTGTTTTTT.